The source of this T cell receptor (beta chain) is a study of T cells expressing NK-cell markers (dated by TCRdb to about 2020). Turning to the overall study: In sorted CD3+CD56+NKG2C+, CD3+CD56+NKG2C- and CD3+CD56-NKG2C+ T-cell subsets from 7 or 8 donors, TCR beta-chain repertoires were profiled. Among the eight sequenced donors, only one was HCMV-seronegative, while the other seven were HCMV-seropositive. The study sequenced eight donors, all healthy volunteers chosen at random: three men and five women. Sequencing of the libraries produced 2 x 150 bp reads on Illumina HiSeq 2000/2500, MiSeq or NextSeq.

To determine HCMV serostatus, a commercial ELISA kit was used to detect HCMV-specific IgG in serum. Ficoll density gradient centrifugation was used to isolate peripheral blood mononuclear cells from blood. Instrument on record: Illumina HiSeq 2000. TCR beta cDNA libraries were made by 5'RACE template switching that added a universal primer site and unique molecular identifiers. Synthesis of cDNA was primed from the TCR beta constant segment and was followed by two consecutive PCR amplification steps. In the original analysis: Reads were demultiplexed and grouped by UMI with MIGEC, and clonotypes were assembled and quantified with MiTCR. To exclude erroneous sequences, any TCR cDNA sequence not supported by at least two reads was discarded. The tcR package was used for downstream repertoire analysis, with clonotypes matched between fractions based on CDR3 nucleotide sequence plus V segment. VDJmatch was used to annotate antigen specificity against VDJdb, with one amino acid substitution in CDR3 permitted. After TCRdb reprocessed the reads, each CDR3 protein sequence was kept as one row, without DNA. The V and J calls were not made by the authors but by TCRdb's processing. In this sample's table one finds fewer than 400,000 distinct CDR3 sequences. Around 5% of the sample goes to the ten largest clones.

Note on this clonotype: The antigen it binds to is not known.

The CDR3 covers 14 residues, taking in both the cysteine and the phenylalanine. Only the protein sequence is given. In the germline V gene (reference sequence), CDR1 corresponds to LGHDT and CDR2 to YNNKEL. General study outcomes and caveats: Whether the expanded NKG2C-expressing T cell clones were specific for HCMV antigens remained unclear. Those dominant clonotypes were again the most abundant among CD3+CD56-NKG2C+ cells in a handful of donors, at about 25-60.1%. In several donors, the dominant CD3+CD56+NKG2C+ clonotypes were found to rank among the top 10 CD8+ clonotypes and to make up roughly 1.0-7.5% of CD8+ T cells.

The receptor was derived from a man aged 18-70 years in good health. Sequenced material: blood T cells: a sorted CD56 or NKG2C T cell subset, CD4+ or CD8+ T cells, or bulk PBMC T cells (not recorded which). Rearrangement joined TRBV3-1 to TRBJ2-1. The CDR3 region has the sequence CASSHTFSYNEQFF.